This TCR beta chain was observed in a study of long-term antiretroviral therapy in people with HIV. Study outcomes and limitations: HIV repertoires spanned narrower CDR3 length ranges than controls.

Note on this clone: What it binds is unknown.

They ran version v3.0 of the immunoSEQ assay at survey level. Assay used: immunoSEQ multiplex PCR; TCRdb lists only in-frame clones, some missing. The table records tens of thousands of clones, over 75% of them present only once. The V end was cut by 2 bases, the J end by 5 bases, with 13 bases between. Germline V gene data show CDR1 as ENHRY and CDR2 as SYGVKD. The CDR3 is made up of 15 amino acids. Sequenced material: unsorted PBMCs, taken about 5 years after starting antiretroviral therapy. The receptor was derived from a man aged 40-55 years with HIV. The chain couples TRBV10-3 to TRBJ2-1; weak D call: TRBD2 (6 bases). The CDR3 DNA reads as TGTGCCATCAGTGAGAAAATTAGCGGCAACAATGAGCAGTTCTTC. This codes for CAISEKISGNNEQFF.